This entry lists 28 T cell receptor beta chains sequenced from one sample in a study of T cells after yellow fever vaccination. TCRdb redid the calling of the 5' RACE reads with MiXCR, one entry per CDR3 protein. The sample has 400,000 to 650,000 distinct CDR3 sequences; roughly a fifth are singletons. The source material was PBMCs, sampled around 3 weeks after the first yellow fever vaccination. The receptor set was obtained from a man aged 18 to 30 who received the YFV17D yellow fever vaccine.

This clonotype was seen a handful of times. V is TRBV7-9 and J is TRBJ2-5; D unresolved. Germline loops: CDR1 SEHNR, CDR2 FQNEAQ (reference sequence). Trimming pared 6 bases from V and 5 bases from J, leaving 10 bases between. The CDR3 has 12 amino acids. The CDR3 region is CASRGYRETQYF. The DNA for the CDR3 is TGTGCCAGCAGAGGGTATAGGGAGACCCAGTACTTC.

CDR3 loop: CASSPPSGFPGEKLFF. DNA of the CDR3: TGTGCCAGCAGTCCCCCCTCAGGCTTTCCAGGTGAAAAACTGTTTTTT. This chain connects TRBV12-3 or TRBV12-4 to TRBJ1-4, with D unclear. This CDR3 is 16 amino acids long. V was pared by 5 bases and J by 7 bases, with 20 bases between.

This clonotype was found a few times. The rearrangement joins TRBV20-1 to TRBJ1-1; D may be TRBD1 (6 bases). Trimming removed 5 bases at V and 5 bases at J, with 12 bases between. The CDR3 length is 12 residues. Germline loops: CDR1 DFQATT, CDR2 SNEGSKA (reference sequence). The CDR3 nucleotides read TGCAGTGCTTTTACAGGGAGGACTGAAGCTTTCTTT. Its protein product is CSAFTGRTEAFF.

The V call is TRBV6-1, the J call TRBJ1-1; a possible D gene is TRBD1 (6 bases). Per germline, CDR1 MNHNS and CDR2 SASEGT. V was clipped by 6 bases and J by 3 bases, with 17 bases between them. The CDR3 contains 15 residues. The CDR3 here is CASRQSPGVYTEAFF. In DNA, the CDR3 is TGTGCCAGCAGACAAAGTCCAGGGGTCTACACTGAAGCTTTCTTT.

The table lists this clonotype with many counts. The chain has TRBV6-2 or TRBV6-3 and TRBJ1-1; D is undetermined. V was pared by 7 bases and J by 5 bases, with 20 bases between. Germline V lookup: CDR1 MNHEY, CDR2 SVGEGT. The CDR3 is made up of 15 amino acids. Here the CDR3 reads CASTIRGGVGTEAFF. The CDR3 nucleotides are TGTGCCAGCACCATACGAGGCGGCGTTGGGACTGAAGCTTTCTTT.

This clonotype was counted a few times. The V and J genes are TRBV5-5 and TRBJ2-7; D unresolved. V lost 3 bases and J 0 bases, leaving 10 bases between the germline ends. The CDR3 spans 14 residues. Germline V gene sequence: CDR1 SGHKS, CDR2 YYEKEE (reference sequence). The CDR3 nucleotides are TGTGCCAGCAGCTCGTGGGGAAACTCCTACGAGCAGTACGTC. Encoded protein: CASSSWGNSYEQYV.

The chain links TRBV11-1 to TRBJ1-1; D not certain. V shed 4 bases and J shed 1 base, with 13 bases lying between them. Germline V lookup: CDR1 SGHAT, CDR2 FQDESV (reference sequence). The CDR3 runs to 15 residues. CDR3 sequence (DNA): TGTGCCAGCAGCTCATACATAAAAGGGAACACTGAAGCTTTCTTT. Residues: CASSSYIKGNTEAFF.

There are many counts of this clonotype. The V and J genes are TRBV5-1 and TRBJ2-6; D may match TRBD1 or TRBD2 (5 bases each). V lost 0 bases and J lost 2, with 9 bases in between. This CDR3 contains 16 residues. CDR1 SGHRS and CDR2 YFSETQ come from the germline V gene. CDR3 in DNA: TGCGCCAGCAGCTTGGTTGAGGGGCCTGGGGCCAACGTCCTGACTTTC. It encodes CASSLVEGPGANVLTF.

The chain joins TRBV5-4 to TRBJ1-2, with unresolved D. From germline, CDR1 is SGHNT and CDR2 YYREEE (reference sequence). V was shortened by 0 bases and J by 8 bases, with 14 bases between the two germline ends. The CDR3 totals 14 residues. The CDR3 reads CASSLAAHSQGYTF. The CDR3 coding sequence is TGTGCCAGCAGCTTGGCGGCCCACTCTCAAGGCTACACCTTC.

The chain combines TRBV12-3 or TRBV12-4 with TRBJ2-7, with D unclear. The CDR3 totals 14 residues. V dropped 5 bases and J dropped 3 bases, with 14 bases sitting between them. Here the CDR3 reads CASSRAWGVYEQYF. The CDR3 DNA is TGTGCCAGCAGTCGTGCTTGGGGTGTCTACGAGCAGTACTTC.

The sample holds many counts of this clonotype. V and J are TRBV5-1 and TRBJ1-3, with D perhaps matching TRBD1 (5 bases). Germline V CDR1 and CDR2: SGHRS, YFSETQ. V dropped 0 bases and J dropped 6 bases, with 10 bases sitting between them. The CDR3 runs 14 residues. Here the CDR3 DNA reads TGCGCCAGCAGCTTGGTAGGGGAAGTAAACACCATATATTTT. Its translation: CASSLVGEVNTIYF.

This clonotype was observed a handful of times. This rearrangement joins TRBV20-1 to TRBJ2-3; a weak D match, TRBD2 (6 bases). Trimming took 5 bases from V and 4 from J, leaving 19 bases between them. Per germline, CDR1 DFQATT and CDR2 SNEGSKA (reference sequence). The CDR3 has 15 residues. CDR3 residues: CSAVPGGEVSDTQYF. The CDR3 nucleotides read TGCAGTGCTGTCCCAGGCGGGGAGGTTTCAGATACGCAGTATTTT.

The chain recombines TRBV9 with TRBJ2-3; TRBD1 aligns across 8 bases. Losses at the gene ends were 0 bases for V and 0 bases for J; bases not matched to a gene: 3. CDR1 is SGDLS, CDR2 YYNGEE, per germline. The CDR3 contains 16 residues. The CDR3 region has the DNA TGTGCCAGCAGCGTAGGGACAGGGTTGAGCACAGATACGCAGTATTTT. It translates to CASSVGTGLSTDTQYF.

This chain links TRBV6-1 with TRBJ2-5; 8 bases match TRBD1. Trimming at V came to 10 bases and at J to 5 bases, leaving 12 bases not matched to a gene. CDR1 MNHNS and CDR2 SASEGT come from the germline V gene. This CDR3 region has 14 residues. This CDR3 is CATRTGTAPETQYF. Here the CDR3 DNA reads TGTGCCACTCGGACAGGGACGGCCCCCGAGACCCAGTACTTC.

Many counts were recorded for this clonotype. V gene TRBV12-3 or TRBV12-4 combines with J gene TRBJ1-1; D is ambiguous. The V end lost 5 bases, the J end lost 5 bases, and 15 bases lay between the germline ends. The CDR3 covers 14 residues. The CDR3: CASSKDTWVTEAFF. DNA of the CDR3: TGTGCCAGCAGTAAAGACACCTGGGTGACTGAAGCTTTCTTT.

This chain joins TRBV3-1 and TRBJ2-5; 10 bases match TRBD1. From germline, CDR1 is LGHDT and CDR2 YNNKEL (reference sequence). This CDR3 contains 14 residues. V gave up 7 bases and J gave up 7 bases; unmatched junction bases: 9. The CDR3 DNA sequence: TGTGCCAGCATTAGACAGGGGGCTAGTGGGACCCAGTACTTC. Protein: CASIRQGASGTQYF.

The chain recombines TRBV5-4 with TRBJ1-4, with 9 bases matching TRBD1. This CDR3 is built from 15 residues. Trimming took 3 bases from V and 8 from J; bases not matched to a gene: 8. Germline CDR1 SGHNT, CDR2 YYREEE (reference sequence). The DNA of the CDR3 is TGTGCCAGCAGCTCGGAACAGGGGGCACGGGAAAAACTGTTTTTT. It encodes CASSSEQGAREKLFF.

The V gene is TRBV12-3 or TRBV12-4, the J gene TRBJ1-2; D remains ambiguous. Trimming removed 6 bases from V and 5 bases from J, with 16 bases in between. This CDR3 has 14 amino acids. The CDR3 loop is CASSSPGILYGYTF. The CDR3 DNA follows: TGTGCCAGCAGCTCCCCCGGGATCTTATATGGCTACACCTTC.

This clonotype has a handful of counts. V gene TRBV7-9 combines with J gene TRBJ2-3; no reliable D call. Germline values: CDR1 SEHNR, CDR2 FQNEAQ (reference sequence). V lost 0 bases and J lost 6, with 7 bases in between. CDR3 size: 13 residues. CDR3 bases: TGTGCCAGCAGCTTAGCGCAAAGGGATACGCAGTATTTT. This translates into CASSLAQRDTQYF.

The chain uses TRBV19 and TRBJ2-7; tentatively, D is TRBD1 or TRBD2 (5 bases each). The CDR3 has 14 residues. The ends were cut back, 3 bases at V and 8 bases at J, with 17 bases in the middle. Germline V CDR1 and CDR2: LNHDA, SQIVND (reference sequence). In DNA, the CDR3 is TGTGCCAGTAGTATGTATCGGGATGGGGGAAAGCAGTACGTC. Translation: CASSMYRDGGKQYV.

V is TRBV5-6 and J is TRBJ2-7, with a weak D call TRBD2 (5 bases). V lost 6 bases and J 6 bases, leaving 19 bases between the germline ends. Germline loops: CDR1 SGHDT, CDR2 YYEEEE. The CDR3 is 14 residues long. The CDR3 here is CASNFGMGPSEQYV. CDR3 DNA sequence: TGTGCCAGCAACTTCGGGATGGGCCCGAGCGAGCAGTACGTC.

The table lists this clonotype with many counts. J is TRBJ2-4 and V is TRBV5-7; D is possibly TRBD1 or TRBD2 (5 bases each). TRBV5-7 is an ORF for which the function is uncertain. V was cut by 8 bases and J by 0 bases, with 9 bases left in between. This CDR3 contains 13 residues. CDR3 sequence reads: CARRGLAKNIQYF. The CDR3 nucleotides read TGTGCCAGGAGGGGTTTAGCCAAAAACATTCAGTACTTC.

Comment on this clonotype: At one end, the junction sequence differs from germline, possibly due to a read error. The chain carries TRBV27 and TRBJ1-2; 10 positions match TRBD1. CDR1 MNHEY and CDR2 SMNVEV come from the germline V gene (reference sequence). The CDR3 loop spans 16 amino acids. CDR3 amino acids: CASSLERQGAFYGYIF. The CDR3 DNA reads TGTGCCAGCAGTTTAGAGAGACAGGGGGCCTTCTATGGCTACATCTTC.

The chain uses TRBV5-5 and TRBJ2-7; D is uncertain. The CDR3 consists of 15 residues. Trimming stripped 2 bases from V and 2 bases from J, with 14 bases between. Germline V lookup: CDR1 SGHKS, CDR2 YYEKEE (reference sequence). The CDR3 DNA is TGTGCCAGCAGCTTAATATCCAGCATTACCTACGAGCAGTACTTC. Protein product: CASSLISSITYEQYF.

The V and J genes are TRBV10-3 and TRBJ2-7, with D possibly TRBD1 on 5 matching bases. The CDR3 contains 11 residues. Germline-derived CDR1 and CDR2 are ENHRY and SYGVKD. Trimming pared 6 bases from V and 6 bases from J, leaving 9 bases between. This chain's CDR3 is CAIRQAREQYF. CDR3 in DNA: TGTGCCATCAGACAGGCGCGCGAGCAGTACTTC.

Comments on this clonotype: One junction end disagrees with the germline gene, perhaps due to a read error. This chain uses TRBV6-1 with TRBJ2-2; 9 nucleotides line up with TRBD2. The CDR3 covers 16 residues. CDR1 and CDR2 from the germline V gene are MNHNS and SASEGT. CDR3: CASRPGLAPNTGEMFF. CDR3 DNA sequence: TGTGCCAGCAGACCCGGACTAGCGCCGAACACCGGGGAGATGTTTTTT.

V usage is TRBV7-6 and J usage is TRBJ1-4; tentative D call: TRBD1 (6 bases). Per germline, CDR1 SGHVS and CDR2 FNYEAQ. This CDR3 has 16 residues. The V end was cut by 3 bases, the J end by 5 bases, with 16 bases between. CDR3 sequence: CASSFRPTGFNEKLFF. The CDR3 DNA reads as TGTGCCAGCAGCTTCCGACCCACAGGGTTCAATGAAAAACTGTTTTTT.

This clonotype was counted a few times. The chain joins TRBV24-1 to TRBJ1-3; D gene unclear. Germline CDR1 and CDR2: KGHDR and SFDVKD. The CDR3 loop spans 13 amino acids. With 5 bases removed from V and 5 bases from J, the gap between germline ends came to 9 bases. CDR3 coding DNA: TGTGCCACCAGTGGTAAGCGGAGAAACACCATATATTTT. It is translated as CATSGKRRNTIYF.